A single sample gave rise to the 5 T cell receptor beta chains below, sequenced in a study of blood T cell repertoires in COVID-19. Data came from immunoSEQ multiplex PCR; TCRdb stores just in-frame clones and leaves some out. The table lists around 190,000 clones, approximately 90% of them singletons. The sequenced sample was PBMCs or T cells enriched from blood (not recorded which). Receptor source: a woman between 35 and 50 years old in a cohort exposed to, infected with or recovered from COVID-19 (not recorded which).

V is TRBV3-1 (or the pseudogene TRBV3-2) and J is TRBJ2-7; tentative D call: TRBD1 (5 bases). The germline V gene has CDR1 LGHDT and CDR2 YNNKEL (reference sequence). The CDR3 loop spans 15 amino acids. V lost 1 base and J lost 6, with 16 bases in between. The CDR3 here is CASSQGGTQATEQYF. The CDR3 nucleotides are TGTGCCAGCAGCCAAGGGGGAACACAGGCCACCGAGCAGTACTTC.

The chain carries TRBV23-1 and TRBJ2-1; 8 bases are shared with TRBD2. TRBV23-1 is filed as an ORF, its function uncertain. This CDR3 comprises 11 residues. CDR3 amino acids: CAGLGALGQFF. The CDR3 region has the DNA TGCGCGGGACTAGGGGCCCTAGGGCAGTTCTTC.

CDR3 sequence (DNA): TGCGCCAGCAGTGTAGGGGCAGGGGAAGAAAAACTGTTTTTT. Amino acids: CASSVGAGEEKLFF. The chain recombines TRBV10-2 with TRBJ1-4, with a possible D match to TRBD1 (6 bases). Per germline, CDR1 WSHSY and CDR2 SAAADI. Trimming removed 4 bases from V and 8 bases from J, with 14 bases in between. CDR3 length: 14 amino acids.

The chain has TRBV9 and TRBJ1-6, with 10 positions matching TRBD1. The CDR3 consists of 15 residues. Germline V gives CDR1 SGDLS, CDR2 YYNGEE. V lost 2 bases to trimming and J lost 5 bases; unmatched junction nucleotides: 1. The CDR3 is CASSVGQGDNSPLHF. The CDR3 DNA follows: TGTGCCAGCAGCGTCGGACAGGGGGATAATTCACCCCTCCACTTT.

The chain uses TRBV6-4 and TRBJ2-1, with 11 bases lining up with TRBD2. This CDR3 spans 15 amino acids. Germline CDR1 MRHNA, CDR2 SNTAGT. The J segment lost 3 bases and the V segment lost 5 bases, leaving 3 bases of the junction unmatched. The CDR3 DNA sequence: TGTGCCAGCAGTAGACTAGCGGGGAACTACAATGAGCAGTTCTTC. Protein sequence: CASSRLAGNYNEQFF.